The next 11 T cell receptor beta chains were all read from a single sample in a study of blood T cell repertoires in COVID-19. Sequencing was performed with immunoSEQ multiplex PCR; in TCRdb, only in-frame clones are kept and a portion is missing. The data contain hundreds of thousands of clones, roughly 90% of them singletons. The specimen sequenced was PBMCs or T cells enriched from blood (not recorded which). The receptors were sampled from a woman aged 18-35 years who had recovered from COVID-19.

The chain links TRBV12-3 or TRBV12-4 to TRBJ2-3, with TRBD1 as a possible D gene (5 bases). The CDR3 contains 13 residues. V lost 2 bases, J lost 4 bases, and 7 bases lay in between. The CDR3: CASSLIGADTQYF. The DNA for the CDR3 is TGTGCCAGCAGTTTAATAGGGGCAGATACGCAGTATTTT.

V is TRBV9 and J is TRBJ2-3; TRBD1 agrees at 9 bases. V trimming: 0 bases; J trimming: 3 bases; junction bases outside the gene matches: 8. This CDR3 is built from 17 residues. CDR1 is SGDLS and CDR2 is YYNGEE in the germline V gene. CDR3 DNA: TGTGCCAGCAGCGTAGAGGCGGGGACAGGGTGGACAGATACGCAGTATTTT. Residues: CASSVEAGTGWTDTQYF.

The chain employs TRBV10-3 and TRBJ2-3; TRBD1 matches at 11 bases. The length of the CDR3 is 15 residues. The germline gives CDR1 ENHRY, CDR2 SYGVKD. Trimming cost V 4 bases and J 4 bases; bases outside gene matches: 4. The CDR3 spells CAISAGTGGPDTQYF. The DNA for the CDR3 is TGTGCCATCAGTGCTGGGACAGGGGGACCAGATACGCAGTATTTT.

This clone was picked up many times. The V gene is TRBV19, the J gene TRBJ1-5, with D unresolved. The V gene lost 5 bases and the J gene lost 5 bases, with 10 bases spanning the gap. The CDR3 contains 13 residues. Germline V gene sequence: CDR1 LNHDA, CDR2 SQIVND (reference sequence). In DNA form, the CDR3 reads TGTGCCAGTAGTTTGGGCAACTATCAGCCCCAGCATTTT. Translation gives CASSLGNYQPQHF.

J is TRBJ1-2 and V is TRBV30, with D hard to call. Per germline, CDR1 GTSNPN and CDR2 SVGIG (reference sequence). This CDR3 has 15 amino acids. Trimming pared 4 bases from V and 2 bases from J, leaving 17 bases between. Here the CDR3 reads CAWKRGSSLNYGYTF. CDR3 coding DNA: TGTGCCTGGAAGAGAGGGTCCTCCTTAAACTATGGCTACACCTTC.

The V and J genes are TRBV2 and TRBJ1-3, with 7 bases identical to TRBD1. CDR1 is SNHLY and CDR2 is FYNNEI in the germline V gene. Germline trimming cut 6 bases from V and 0 bases from J; bases unmatched to any gene: 8. This CDR3 has 16 residues. DNA for the CDR3: TGTGCCAGCAGAACTGGACAGGCCGTCTCTGGAAACACCATATATTTT. It yields the protein CASRTGQAVSGNTIYF.

The V call is TRBV18, the J call TRBJ1-1, with 7 bases matching TRBD1. After removal of 2 bases from V and 2 bases from J, the junction contained 5 bases not matched to a gene. The CDR3 consists of 15 residues. In germline, CDR1 is KGHSH, CDR2 LQKENI. CDR3 protein: CASSPSLGGNTEAFF. CDR3 nucleotides: TGTGCCAGCTCACCATCCTTAGGGGGCAACACTGAAGCTTTCTTT.

The J gene is TRBJ1-1, the V gene TRBV7-9; 8 bases map to TRBD1. The CDR3 is 16 amino acids. Germline V gives CDR1 SEHNR, CDR2 FQNEAQ (reference sequence). The V segment lost 5 bases and the J segment 0 bases; nucleotides outside the gene matches: 8. CDR3 bases: TGTGCCAGCAGCATCTGGACAGGGCCGATGAACACTGAAGCTTTCTTT. Protein product: CASSIWTGPMNTEAFF.

This clone was observed a few times. This rearrangement joins TRBV5-6 to TRBJ1-1, with D maybe TRBD1 (5 bases). Germline lookup yields CDR1 SGHDT and CDR2 YYEEEE. This CDR3 comprises 14 residues. The ends were cut back, 2 bases at V and 4 bases at J, with 12 bases in the middle. The DNA for the CDR3 is TGTGCCAGCAGCTTCCAGACAGCCTTCACTGAAGCTTTCTTT. It codes for CASSFQTAFTEAFF.

This rearrangement joins TRBV6-2 or TRBV6-3 to TRBJ2-1; TRBD2 aligns across 12 bases. This CDR3 region has 17 residues. The germline CDR1 and CDR2 sequences are MNHEY and SVGEGT. With 1 base clipped from V and 5 bases from J, the junction kept 6 bases outside the gene matches. DNA of the CDR3: TGTGCCAGCAGTTACTTAACTAGCGGGGGGACCGACAATGAGCAGTTCTTC. As protein: CASSYLTSGGTDNEQFF.

The V and J genes are TRBV6-1 and TRBJ2-2; 7 bases align to TRBD1. Germline CDR1 MNHNS, CDR2 SASEGT. The CDR3 has 15 residues. V lost 3 bases and J lost 7; bases outside the gene matches: 8. This chain's CDR3 is CASSEAAGGDGELFF. The CDR3 bases are TGTGCCAGCAGTGAGGCGGCAGGGGGTGACGGGGAGCTGTTTTTT.